What follows are 16 T cell receptor beta chains derived from one specimen sequenced in a study of cytomegalovirus exposure and HLA in healthy donors. PCR used 60 Vbeta primers and 13 Jbeta primers. The table came from immunoSEQ multiplex PCR; TCRdb's copy has only in-frame clones and leaves some out. Recorded for this sample: about 200,000 clones. The sample comprised PBMCs. These receptors all come from a woman between 25 and 40 years old in good health and CMV-seropositive.

A note on this clone: In the same sample, other DNA sequences code for this CDR3. The chain employs TRBV7-2 and TRBJ1-2; 8 bases map to TRBD1. V was clipped by 4 bases and J by 5 bases; unmatched bases: 6. CDR1 SGHTA and CDR2 FQGNSA come from the germline V gene. The CDR3 length is 14 residues. The CDR3 nucleotides are TGTGCCAGCAGCTCAGACAGGGGAGCGTATGGCTACACCTTC. Its protein product is CASSSDRGAYGYTF. Based on the CDR3 plus reference TRBV7-2 and TRBJ1-2, the full variable domain is GAGVSQSPSNKVTEKGKDVELRCDPISGHTALYWYRQSLGQGLEFLIYFQGNSAPDKSGLPSDRFSAERTGGSVSTLTIQRTQQEDSAVYLCASSSDRGAYGYTFGSGTRLTVV.

V usage is TRBV18 and J usage is TRBJ1-2, with D tentatively TRBD1 (6 bases). CDR1 KGHSH and CDR2 LQKENI come from the germline V gene. The germline V and J ends were trimmed by 1 base and 1 base, with 7 bases remaining between them. CDR3 length equals 14 residues. CDR3 in DNA: TGTGCCAGCTCACCACGGACAGTTAACTATGGCTACACCTTC. This sequence encodes CASSPRTVNYGYTF.

Here the CDR3 reads CASSLWGLKNTEAFF. The CDR3 bases are TGTGCCAGCAGCTTGTGGGGACTTAAGAACACTGAAGCTTTCTTT. V gene TRBV5-4 combines with J gene TRBJ1-1; a weak D match, TRBD1 (5 bases). Germline CDR1 SGHNT, CDR2 YYREEE (reference sequence). The CDR3 contains 15 residues. Trimming cost V 1 base and J 1 base, with 11 bases left between them.

The chain has TRBV5-4 and TRBJ1-6, with 9 bases matching TRBD1. V trimming: 4 bases; J trimming: 10 bases; junction bases outside the gene matches: 12. This CDR3 spans 16 amino acids. In germline, CDR1 is SGHNT, CDR2 YYREEE (reference sequence). The CDR3 here is CASSPDGGQGVSPLHF. The CDR3 nucleotides read TGTGCCAGCAGCCCCGACGGGGGACAGGGCGTATCACCCCTCCACTTT. Together with reference TRBV5-4 and TRBJ1-6, the CDR3 gives the full variable domain: ETGVTQSPTHLIKTRGQQVTLRCSSQSGHNTVSWYQQALGQGPQFIFQYYREEENGRGNFPPRFSGLQFPNYSSELNVNALELDDSALYLCASSPDGGQGVSPLHFGNGTRLTVT.

The chain combines TRBV4-1 with TRBJ1-2, with TRBD1 identical over 7 bases. CDR1 and CDR2 from the germline V gene are MGHRA and YSYEKL. Trimming cost V 8 bases and J 6 bases; bases outside gene matches: 12. This CDR3 contains 14 residues. The CDR3 bases are TGCGCCAGCGGGGAAGGAGGGGGCATCGATGGCTACACCTTC. It is translated as CASGEGGGIDGYTF.

The J gene is TRBJ2-5, the V gene TRBV5-1, with TRBD1 as a possible D gene (5 bases). Trimming pared 4 bases from V and 0 bases from J, leaving 10 bases between. Germline V gives CDR1 SGHRS, CDR2 YFSETQ. The CDR3 extends over 14 amino acids. The DNA for the CDR3 is TGCGCCAGCAGCAACCCAGGGAACCAAGAGACCCAGTACTTC. Translated: CASSNPGNQETQYF.

The chain has TRBV4-1 and TRBJ2-7; D is uncertain. With 1 base removed from V and 0 bases from J, the gap between germline ends came to 7 bases. Germline V lookup: CDR1 MGHRA, CDR2 YSYEKL. The length of the CDR3 is 14 residues. CDR3 bases: TGCGCCAGCAGCCAAGGCACACACTCCTACGAGCAGTACTTC. The encoded protein is CASSQGTHSYEQYF.

The chain recombines TRBV11-3 with TRBJ2-1; D not resolved. Germline V gives CDR1 SGHNT, CDR2 YENEEA. V shed 1 base and J shed 9 bases, with 19 bases lying between them. The CDR3 consists of 16 residues. The CDR3 region has the DNA TGTGCCAGCAGCTTAGTTCATTCAGCCAGGTTGGGTGAGCAGTTCTTC. The encoded protein is CASSLVHSARLGEQFF.

V gene TRBV10-3 combines with J gene TRBJ2-5; tentatively, D is TRBD1 (6 bases). The last part of the DNA fits TRBJ2-7 better; the J call may be wrong. The CDR3 length is 14 residues. The germline CDR1 and CDR2 sequences are ENHRY and SYGVKD. CDR3 nucleotides: TGTGCCATCAGTGAGGTCAGGGGAGACTACGAGCAGTACTTC. Its protein is CAISEVRGDYEQYF.

CDR3 in DNA: TGCGCCAGCAGTCGGACAGGGCTGAACACCGGGGAGCTGTTTTTT. This translates into CASSRTGLNTGELFF. The J gene is TRBJ2-2, the V gene TRBV5-1, with 8 nucleotides matching TRBD1. V trimming: 5 bases; J trimming: 1 base; junction bases outside the gene matches: 4. The CDR3 consists of 15 residues. CDR1 SGHRS and CDR2 YFSETQ come from the germline V gene.

The chain recombines TRBV28 with TRBJ1-2; D uncertain. V lost 5 bases and J lost 2, with 3 bases in between. Germline CDR1 MDHEN, CDR2 SYDVKM. CDR3 length: 11 residues. This CDR3 reads CASSPNYGYTF. As DNA, the CDR3 is TGTGCCAGCAGTCCAAACTATGGCTACACCTTC.

Of note for this clone: An end of the junction does not agree with germline; a read error may underlie this. The chain uses TRBV9 and TRBJ2-1, with 8 bases aligning to TRBD2. The germline CDR1 and CDR2 sequences are SGDLS and YYNGEE. CDR3 length: 15 amino acids. CDR3 sequence (DNA): TGTGCCAGCACCAGAGGGACTAGTTTCTACTATGAGCAGTTCTTC. Translation gives CASTRGTSFYYEQFF.

This chain uses TRBV7-2 with TRBJ2-1; D call uncertain. The CDR3 is 13 residues long. V was clipped by 5 bases and J by 0 bases, with 5 bases between them. The germline V gene encodes CDR1 SGHTA and CDR2 FQGNSA. The CDR3 spells CASSLSSYNEQFF. As DNA, the CDR3 is TGTGCCAGCAGCCTTAGCTCCTACAATGAGCAGTTCTTC.

The chain combines TRBV5-1 with TRBJ1-5, with 7 bases aligning to TRBD1. Losses at the gene ends were 9 bases for V and 0 bases for J; bases not matched to a gene: 9. Germline lookup yields CDR1 SGHRS and CDR2 YFSETQ. The CDR3 consists of 15 residues. The CDR3 here is CATRTGPYSNQPQHF. The DNA for the CDR3 is TGCGCCACCAGGACAGGCCCATATAGCAATCAGCCCCAGCATTTT.

This chain joins TRBV11-2 and TRBJ2-1; maybe TRBD2 (6 bases). Per germline, CDR1 SGHAT and CDR2 FQNNGV. V lost 1 base, J lost 8 bases, and 12 bases lay in between. The CDR3 contains 14 residues. The CDR3 spells CASSLAGSEDEQFF. As DNA, the CDR3 is TGTGCCAGCAGCTTAGCCGGGAGTGAGGATGAGCAGTTCTTC.

The rearrangement links TRBV6-5 to TRBJ2-5; TRBD2 matches at 7 bases. Germline CDR1 and CDR2: MNHEY and SVGAGI. Trimming cost V 2 bases and J 5 bases; bases outside gene matches: 2. The CDR3 covers 13 residues. In DNA form, the CDR3 reads TGTGCCAGCAGTTACGCGGGAGAGGAGACCCAGTACTTC. Its protein product is CASSYAGEETQYF.